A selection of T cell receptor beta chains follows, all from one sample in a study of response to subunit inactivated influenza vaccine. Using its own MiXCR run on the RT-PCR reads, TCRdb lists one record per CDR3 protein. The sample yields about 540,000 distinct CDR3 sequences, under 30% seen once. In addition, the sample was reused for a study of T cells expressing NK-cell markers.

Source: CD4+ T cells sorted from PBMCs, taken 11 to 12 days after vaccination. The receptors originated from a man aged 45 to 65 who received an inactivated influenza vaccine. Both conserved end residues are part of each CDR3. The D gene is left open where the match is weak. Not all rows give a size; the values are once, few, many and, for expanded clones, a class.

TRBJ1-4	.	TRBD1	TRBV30	CAWTTGGSDEKLFF	TGTGCCTGGACGACAGGGGGATCAGATGAAAAACTGTTTTTT
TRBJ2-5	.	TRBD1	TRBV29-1	CSVETGVQYF	TGCAGCGTTGAAACAGGGGTCCAGTACTTC
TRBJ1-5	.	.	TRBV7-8	CASSHLRGVGSNQPQHF	TGTGCCAGCAGCCATTTGCGCGGGGTTGGGAGCAATCAGCCCCAGCATTTT
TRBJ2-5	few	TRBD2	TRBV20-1	CSAIAGTSGTPQYF	TGCAGTGCCATCGCCGGGACTAGCGGGACTCCCCAGTACTTC
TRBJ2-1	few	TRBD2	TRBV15	CATSRDPVTSGNEQFF	TGTGCCACCAGCAGAGATCCCGTGACTAGCGGCAATGAGCAGTTCTTC
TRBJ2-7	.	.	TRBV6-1	CASSQVGLAGEQYF	TGTGCCAGCAGCCAGGTCGGGCTAGCTGGCGAGCAGTACTTC
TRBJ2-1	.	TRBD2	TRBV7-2	CASSLGGSGGNEQFF	TGTGCCAGCAGCTTAGGGGGTAGCGGGGGTAATGAGCAGTTCTTC
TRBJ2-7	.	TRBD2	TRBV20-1	CSVGLAGDYEQYF	TGCAGTGTAGGACTAGCGGGAGACTACGAGCAGTACTTC
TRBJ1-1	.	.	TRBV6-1	CASGVGNTEAFF	TGTGCCAGCGGGGTAGGGAACACTGAAGCTTTCTTT
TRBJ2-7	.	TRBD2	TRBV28	CASGPWEGRDF	TGTGCCAGCGGGCCCTGGGAGGGCCGGGACTTC
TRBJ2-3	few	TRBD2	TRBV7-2	CASSLVRETDTQYF	TGTGCCAGCAGCTTAGTGCGGGAGACAGATACGCAGTATTTT
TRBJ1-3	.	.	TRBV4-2	CASSQEEQSSGNTIYF	TGTGCCAGCAGCCAAGAAGAACAGAGCTCTGGAAACACCATATATTTT
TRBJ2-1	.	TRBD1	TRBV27	CASSRTGTSYNEQFF	TGTGCCAGCAGCCGGACAGGGACCTCCTACAATGAGCAGTTCTTC
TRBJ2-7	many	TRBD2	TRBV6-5	CASSYQRGSSYEQYF	TGTGCCAGCAGTTACCAGCGGGGGAGCTCCTACGAGCAGTACTTC
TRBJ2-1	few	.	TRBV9	CASSVDPRGFDNEQFF	TGTGCCAGCAGCGTTGACCCGCGTGGGTTCGACAATGAGCAGTTCTTC
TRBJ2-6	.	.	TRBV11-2	CASSSPRQVAGANVLTF	TGTGCCAGCAGCTCCCCGAGGCAGGTGGCTGGGGCCAACGTCCTGACTTTC
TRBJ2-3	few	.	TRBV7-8	CASSLTSVGASTDTQYF	TGTGCCAGCAGCTTAACATCCGTCGGGGCTAGCACAGATACGCAGTATTTT
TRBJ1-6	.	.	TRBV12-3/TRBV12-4	CASSPGGRSSYNSPLHF	TGTGCCAGCAGCCCCGGCGGCAGGAGCTCCTATAATTCACCCCTCCACTTT
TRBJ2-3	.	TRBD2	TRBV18	CASSPPGREAQYF	TGTGCCAGCTCACCACCTGGCCGGGAGGCGCAGTATTTT
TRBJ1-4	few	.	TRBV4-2	CASSQDRTAGPNEKLFF	TGTGCCAGCAGCCAAGATCGGACAGCCGGCCCCAATGAAAAACTGTTTTTT
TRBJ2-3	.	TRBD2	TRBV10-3	CAISGSGGTDTQYF	TGTGCCATCAGTGGTAGCGGGGGCACAGATACGCAGTATTTT
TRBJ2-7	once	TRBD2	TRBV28	CASSPSGLAGGLGYEQYF	TGTGCCAGCAGTCCTTCGGGACTAGCGGGAGGGCTAGGCTACGAGCAGTACTTC
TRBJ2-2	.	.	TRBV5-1	CASSLEELTGELFF	TGCGCCAGCAGCTTGGAGGAACTGACCGGGGAGCTGTTTTTT
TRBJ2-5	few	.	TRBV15	CATSRGGTIETQYF	TGTGCCACCAGCAGAGGTGGGACAATCGAGACCCAGTACTTC
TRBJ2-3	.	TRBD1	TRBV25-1	CASSDVGTGWNTQYF	TGTGCCAGCAGTGATGTTGGGACAGGGTGGAATACGCAGTATTTT
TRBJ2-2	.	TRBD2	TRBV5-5	CASSLEPRTSKELFF	TGTGCCAGCAGCTTGGAACCGAGGACTAGCAAAGAGCTGTTTTTT
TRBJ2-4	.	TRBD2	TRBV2	CASSAAGVALQYF	TGTGCCAGCAGTGCCGCGGGGGTGGCTCTTCAGTACTTC
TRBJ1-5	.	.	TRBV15	CATSVLGRRNSNQPQHF	TGTGCCACCAGCGTTCTAGGGCGACGGAATAGCAATCAGCCCCAGCATTTT
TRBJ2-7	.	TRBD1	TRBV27	CASSRGTGAPYEQYF	TGTGCCAGCAGTAGAGGAACAGGGGCTCCCTACGAGCAGTACTTC
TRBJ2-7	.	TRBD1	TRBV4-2	CASSQTDRVGSEQYF	TGTGCCAGCAGCCAAACAGACAGGGTAGGGAGCGAGCAGTACTTC
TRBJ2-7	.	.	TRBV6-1	CASSSASYLSYEQYF	TGTGCCAGCAGCTCCGCATCCTACCTCTCCTACGAGCAGTACTTC
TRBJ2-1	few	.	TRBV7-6	CASSLALGGLSSYNEQFF	TGTGCCAGCAGCTTAGCCCTGGGCGGGCTGAGCTCCTACAATGAGCAGTTCTTC
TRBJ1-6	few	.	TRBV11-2	CASSYNRDSPLHF	TGTGCCAGCAGCTATAACAGGGATTCACCCCTCCACTTT
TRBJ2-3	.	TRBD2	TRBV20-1	CCARDLAGGYRGTQYF	TGCTGTGCTAGAGATTTAGCGGGGGGGTATAGGGGTACGCAGTATTTT
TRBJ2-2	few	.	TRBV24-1	CVTKAGGNTGELFF	TGTGTCACCAAGGCCGGGGGGAACACCGGGGAGCTGTTTTTT
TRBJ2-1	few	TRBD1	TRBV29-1	CSAREGQGAQNEQFF	TGCAGCGCCCGTGAAGGACAGGGGGCGCAGAATGAGCAGTTCTTC
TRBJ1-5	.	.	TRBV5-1	CASSFWGGSNQPQHF	TGCGCCAGCAGCTTCTGGGGGGGGAGCAATCAGCCCCAGCATTTT
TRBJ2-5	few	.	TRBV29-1	CSSSVSQETQYF	TGCAGCTCCAGTGTTAGCCAAGAGACCCAGTACTTC
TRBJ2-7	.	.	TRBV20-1	CSARDWAGSYEQYF	TGCAGTGCTAGAGATTGGGCAGGCTCCTACGAGCAGTACTTC
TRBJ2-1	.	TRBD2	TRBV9	CASSVDIAGGYNEQFF	TGTGCCAGCAGCGTAGATATAGCGGGGGGCTACAATGAGCAGTTCTTC
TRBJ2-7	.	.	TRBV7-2	CASSFLPRRDRGTKTSGTYEQYF	TGTGCCAGCAGCTTTTTGCCACGACGGGACAGGGGAACGAAGACTAGCGGAACCTACGAGCAGTACTTC
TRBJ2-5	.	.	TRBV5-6	CASSPGLKGETQYF	TGTGCCAGCAGCCCGGGATTAAAGGGAGAGACCCAGTACTTC
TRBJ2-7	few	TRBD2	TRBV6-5	CASSYSAGGPYEQYF	TGTGCCAGCAGTTACTCAGCGGGGGGGCCCTACGAGCAGTACTTC
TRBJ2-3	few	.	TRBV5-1	CASSLDATGTDTQYF	TGCGCCAGCAGCTTGGACGCCACAGGCACAGATACGCAGTATTTT
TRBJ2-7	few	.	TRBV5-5	CASSLEQEISEQYF	TGTGCCAGCAGCTTGGAACAGGAAATTAGCGAGCAGTACTTC
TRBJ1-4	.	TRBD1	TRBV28	CASSYPGQGWKLFF	TGTGCCAGCAGTTATCCGGGACAGGGATGGAAACTGTTTTTT
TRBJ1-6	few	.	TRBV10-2	CASRASDRARDSPLHF	TGCGCCAGCAGGGCCTCGGACCGAGCAAGGGATTCACCCCTCCACTTT
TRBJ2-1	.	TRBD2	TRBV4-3	CASSQDIAGPNNEQFF	TGCGCCAGCAGCCAAGATATAGCGGGACCCAACAATGAGCAGTTCTTC
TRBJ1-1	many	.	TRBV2	CASNGQPNTEAFF	TGTGCCAGCAATGGCCAGCCGAACACTGAAGCTTTCTTT
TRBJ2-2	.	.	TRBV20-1	CSAREGSGPLGELFF	TGCAGTGCTAGAGAGGGGTCGGGTCCGTTGGGGGAGCTGTTTTTT
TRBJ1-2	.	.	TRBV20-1	CSARVPDLYGYTF	TGCAGTGCTAGAGTCCCGGACCTCTATGGCTACACCTTC
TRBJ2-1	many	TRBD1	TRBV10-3	CAIDPGQGFNEQFF	TGTGCCATCGACCCGGGACAGGGTTTCAATGAGCAGTTCTTC
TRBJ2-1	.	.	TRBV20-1	CSARAPSSYNEQFF	TGCAGTGCTAGAGCTCCGAGCTCCTACAATGAGCAGTTCTTC
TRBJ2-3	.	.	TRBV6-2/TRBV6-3	CASSYSNDRSHTDTQYF	TGTGCCAGCAGTTACTCAAACGACAGGAGCCACACAGATACGCAGTATTTT
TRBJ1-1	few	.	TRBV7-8	CASSFSRLNTEAFF	TGTGCCAGCAGCTTCTCCAGACTGAACACTGAAGCTTTCTTT
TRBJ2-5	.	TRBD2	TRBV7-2	CASSLDVGGIKTQYF	TGTGCCAGCAGCTTGGATGTCGGGGGGATCAAGACCCAGTACTTC
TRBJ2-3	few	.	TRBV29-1	CSVEPVLADTQYF	TGCAGCGTTGAACCAGTCCTCGCAGATACGCAGTATTTT